This TCR beta chain comes out of a study of long-term antiretroviral therapy in people with HIV. The study's findings and limits: Relative to transplant donor controls, diversity remained lower despite increasing after ART. Repertoires looked antigen-experienced, with only a slight naive shift after ART. Those clones which expanded before ART made up the dominant part of the repertoire at all time points.

In the case of this clone: The antigen is not known.

Germline CDR1 reads SGHTA; CDR2 reads FQGNSA. This CDR3 spans 12 amino acids. Trimming pared 5 bases from V and 3 bases from J, leaving 8 bases between. Samples were assayed with immunoSEQ v3.0 at survey level. Assay used: immunoSEQ multiplex PCR; TCRdb lists only in-frame clones, some missing. The sample contains approximately 27,000 clones, 70% to 90% of which appear only once. Each HIV-infected participant was given treatment in the United States. This TCR was recovered from a woman aged 18-30 years with HIV. The source was unsorted PBMCs, collected 1.8 years after starting antiretroviral therapy. The chain carries TRBV7-2 and TRBJ2-7; D uncertain. CDR3 in DNA: TGTGCCAGCAGCCCAAACCTCTACGAGCAGTACTTC. Its translation is CASSPNLYEQYF. Variable domain in full (rest from reference TRBV7-2 and TRBJ2-7): GAGVSQSPSNKVTEKGKDVELRCDPISGHTALYWYRQSLGQGLEFLIYFQGNSAPDKSGLPSDRFSAERTGGSVSTLTIQRTQQEDSAVYLCASSPNLYEQYFGPGTRLTVT.